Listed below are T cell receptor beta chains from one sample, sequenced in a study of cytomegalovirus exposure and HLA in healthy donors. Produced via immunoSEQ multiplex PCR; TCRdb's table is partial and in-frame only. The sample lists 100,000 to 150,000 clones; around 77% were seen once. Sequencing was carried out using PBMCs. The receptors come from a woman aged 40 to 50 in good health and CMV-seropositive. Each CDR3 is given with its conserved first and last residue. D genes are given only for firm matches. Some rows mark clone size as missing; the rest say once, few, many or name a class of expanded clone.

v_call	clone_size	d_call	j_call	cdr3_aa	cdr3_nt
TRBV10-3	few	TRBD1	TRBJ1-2	CAISDGTGDGYTF	TGTGCCATCAGTGACGGGACAGGGGACGGCTACACCTTC
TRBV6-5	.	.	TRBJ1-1	CASSYTRGSVGTEAFF	TGTGCCAGCAGTTACACCAGGGGATCGGTGGGAACTGAAGCTTTCTTT
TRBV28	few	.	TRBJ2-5	CASSRVRKETQYF	TGTGCCAGCAGCAGGGTCAGGAAAGAGACCCAGTACTTC
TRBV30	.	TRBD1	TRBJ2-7	CAWKKTGERYEQYF	TGTGCCTGGAAAAAGACAGGGGAACGCTACGAGCAGTACTTC
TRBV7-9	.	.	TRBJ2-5	CASSPDTGPRTQYF	TGTGCCAGCAGCCCCGACACAGGGCCGCGGACCCAGTACTTC
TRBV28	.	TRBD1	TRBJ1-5	CASSPRDRGHQPQHF	TGTGCCAGCAGTCCTCGGGACAGGGGCCATCAGCCCCAGCATTTT
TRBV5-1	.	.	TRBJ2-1	CASSRNSPSSYGEQFF	TGCGCCAGCAGCAGAAACTCTCCCTCGAGTTATGGTGAGCAGTTCTTC
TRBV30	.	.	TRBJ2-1	CAWTGLGRVRNEQFF	TGTGCCTGGACCGGCCTCGGCAGGGTACGAAATGAGCAGTTCTTC
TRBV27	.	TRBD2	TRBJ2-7	CASSFRTSGSLNEQYF	TGTGCCAGCAGTTTCCGCACCAGCGGGAGTTTAAACGAGCAGTACTTC
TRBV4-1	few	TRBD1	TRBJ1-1	CASSPDRGAEAFF	TGCGCCAGCAGCCCGGACAGGGGCGCTGAAGCTTTCTTT
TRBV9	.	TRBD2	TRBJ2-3	CASSPSGSTDTQYF	TGTGCCAGCAGCCCTAGCGGTAGCACAGATACGCAGTATTTT
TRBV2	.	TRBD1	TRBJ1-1	CASNRQGNTEAFF	TGTGCCAGCAACCGACAGGGGAACACTGAAGCTTTCTTT
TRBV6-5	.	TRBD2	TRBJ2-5	CASSYSGKRGTQYF	TGTGCCAGCAGTTACTCAGGGAAGCGGGGGACCCAGTACTTC
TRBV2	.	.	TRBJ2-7	CASTVETYEQYF	TGTGCCAGCACGGTCGAGACCTACGAGCAGTACTTC
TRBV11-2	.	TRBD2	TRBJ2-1	CASNGLAAYNEQFF	TGTGCCAGCAACGGACTAGCGGCCTACAATGAGCAGTTCTTC
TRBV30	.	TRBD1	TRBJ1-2	CAWRDRLNYGYTF	TGTGCCTGGAGGGACAGGCTTAACTATGGCTACACCTTC
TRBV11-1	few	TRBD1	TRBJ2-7	CASSPAGTGGREQYF	TGTGCCAGCAGCCCAGCTGGGACAGGGGGTCGCGAGCAGTACTTC
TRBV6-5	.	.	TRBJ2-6	CASRRGSGANVLTF	TGTGCCAGCAGAAGGGGTTCTGGGGCCAACGTCCTGACTTTC
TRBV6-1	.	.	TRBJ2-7	CASRPRDTAYEQYF	TGTGCCAGCAGACCCCGGGACACAGCCTACGAGCAGTACTTC
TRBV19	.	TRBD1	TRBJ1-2	CASRTGTGNYGYTF	TGTGCCAGTAGGACCGGGACAGGGAACTATGGCTACACCTTC
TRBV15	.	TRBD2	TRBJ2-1	CATSRTSQNNEQFF	TGTGCCACCAGCAGGACTAGCCAGAACAATGAGCAGTTCTTC
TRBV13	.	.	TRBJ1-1	CASSPGRNTEAFF	TGTGCCAGCAGCCCTGGGAGGAACACTGAAGCTTTCTTT
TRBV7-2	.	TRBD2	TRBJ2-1	CASSSLGLAGINEQFF	TGTGCCAGCAGCTCCCTCGGGCTAGCGGGGATCAATGAGCAGTTCTTC